The 8 T cell receptor beta chains given below trace back to one sample, sequenced in a study of T cell responses to AZD1222 COVID-19 vaccine. Using immunoSEQ multiplex PCR, the repertoire was profiled, and TCRdb retains in-frame clones only, with some absent. The sample contains about 27,000 clones, approximately 90% of which appear only once. The sample was peripheral blood, taken 28 days after the second AZD1222 dose. The source of these receptors is an adult who received the AZD1222 COVID-19 vaccine.

The chain combines TRBV29-1 with TRBJ1-1, with TRBD1 matching 10 bases. Looked up from germline, CDR1 is SQVTM and CDR2 is ANQGSEA. V dropped 4 bases and J dropped 5; count of bases not matched to a gene: 13. CDR3 length: 16 residues. The DNA for the CDR3 is TGCAGCGTTGCCCTACCCCCCGGGACAGGGGATACTGAAGCTTTCTTT. Protein product: CSVALPPGTGDTEAFF. The whole variable domain, filled in from reference TRBV29-1 and TRBJ1-1, reads SAVISQKPSRDICQRGTSLTIQCQVDSQVTMMFWYRQQPGQSLTLIATANQGSEATYESGFVIDKFPISRPNLTFSTLTVSNMSPEDSSIYLCSVALPPGTGDTEAFFGQGTRLTVV.

The V call is TRBV20-1, the J call TRBJ1-4; D remains ambiguous. Germline V lookup: CDR1 DFQATT, CDR2 SNEGSKA (reference sequence). The V end lost 6 bases, the J end lost 10 bases, and 9 bases lay between the germline ends. This CDR3 comprises 10 residues. CDR3 in amino acids: CSAGRRKLFF. The CDR3 coding sequence is TGCAGTGCGGGAAGGAGAAAACTGTTTTTT.

This clone came up once. The genes are TRBV7-3 and TRBJ2-1; 8 bases align to TRBD2. CDR1 is SGHTA, CDR2 FQGTGA, per germline. The CDR3 is 14 amino acids. With V trimmed by 2 bases and J by 6 bases, 3 bases remained unmatched. CDR3 in amino acids: CASSLGTSGNEQFF. In nucleotides, the CDR3 is TGTGCCAGCAGCTTAGGGACTAGTGGCAATGAGCAGTTCTTC.

J is TRBJ2-7 and V is TRBV7-2; the D gene is possibly TRBD2 (7 bases). This CDR3 comprises 14 residues. CDR1 is SGHTA, CDR2 FQGNSA, per germline. Between the trimmed V and J ends, which lost 7 bases and 4 bases, there was a span of 17 bases. CDR3 protein: CASTLGGQLYEQYF. CDR3 in DNA: TGTGCCAGCACCTTGGGGGGGCAGCTATACGAGCAGTACTTC.

The chain links TRBV19 to TRBJ1-1, with 9 bases matching TRBD1. The CDR3 is made up of 19 amino acids. V shed 5 bases, J shed 3 bases, and the junction held 19 bases outside the gene matches. CDR1 is LNHDA, CDR2 SQIVND, per germline (reference sequence). CDR3 amino acids: CASSSQGASGLGDDTEAFF. The CDR3 bases are TGTGCCAGTAGTTCACAGGGGGCCTCGGGTCTTGGAGACGACACTGAAGCTTTCTTT.

The V and J genes are TRBV29-1 and TRBJ2-5, with D perhaps matching TRBD1 (5 bases). V lost 3 bases, J lost 3 bases, and 8 bases lay in between. Germline loops: CDR1 SQVTM, CDR2 ANQGSEA. The CDR3 sequence is 12 residues long. DNA for the CDR3: TGCAGCGTTGATGTCAGGGAAGAGACCCAGTACTTC. Its protein is CSVDVREETQYF.

The chain joins TRBV11-2 to TRBJ2-7, with D maybe TRBD2 (6 bases). CDR1 and CDR2 from the germline V gene are SGHAT and FQNNGV. The CDR3 loop spans 14 amino acids. The V end was cut by 2 bases, the J end by 6 bases, with 14 bases between. CDR3 region: CASSLPSGGSEQYF. Written as DNA, the CDR3 is TGTGCCAGCAGCTTACCCTCTGGGGGGTCCGAGCAGTACTTC.

The chain recombines TRBV3-1 (or the pseudogene TRBV3-2) with TRBJ1-5; tentatively, D is TRBD1 (5 bases). Trimming took off 0 bases at V and 6 bases at J, with 12 bases between the two ends. Per the germline V gene, CDR1 is LGHDT and CDR2 is YNNKEL (reference sequence). CDR3 size: 15 residues. The CDR3 spells CASSQDQGLSQPQHF. For the CDR3, the DNA is TGTGCCAGCAGCCAAGATCAGGGTTTGAGTCAGCCCCAGCATTTT.